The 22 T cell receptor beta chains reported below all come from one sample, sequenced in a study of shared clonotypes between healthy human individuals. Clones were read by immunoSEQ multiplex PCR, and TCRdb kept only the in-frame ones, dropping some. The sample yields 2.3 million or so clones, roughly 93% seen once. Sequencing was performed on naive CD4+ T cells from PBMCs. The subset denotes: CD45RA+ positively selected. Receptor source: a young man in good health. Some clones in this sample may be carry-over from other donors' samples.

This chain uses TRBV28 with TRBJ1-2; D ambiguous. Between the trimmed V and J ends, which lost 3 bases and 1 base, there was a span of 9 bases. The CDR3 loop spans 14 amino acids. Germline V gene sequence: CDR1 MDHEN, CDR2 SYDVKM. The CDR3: CASSFGKSNYGYTF. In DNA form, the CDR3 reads TGTGCCAGCAGTTTCGGGAAGAGTAACTATGGCTACACCTTC.

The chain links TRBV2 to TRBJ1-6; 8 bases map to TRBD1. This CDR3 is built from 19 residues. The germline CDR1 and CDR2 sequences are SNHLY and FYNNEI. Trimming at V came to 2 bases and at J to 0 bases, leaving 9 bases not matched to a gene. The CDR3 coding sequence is TGTGCCAGCAGTGAATCGGGGACAGGCGCTAGCTCCTATAATTCACCCCTCCACTTT. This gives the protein CASSESGTGASSYNSPLHF.

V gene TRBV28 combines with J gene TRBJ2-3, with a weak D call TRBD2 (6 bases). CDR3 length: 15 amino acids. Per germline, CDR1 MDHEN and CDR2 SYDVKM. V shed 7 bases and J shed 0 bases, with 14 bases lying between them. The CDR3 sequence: CASTAGSSSTDTQYF. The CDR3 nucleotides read TGTGCCAGCACCGCGGGGTCCTCTAGCACAGATACGCAGTATTTT.

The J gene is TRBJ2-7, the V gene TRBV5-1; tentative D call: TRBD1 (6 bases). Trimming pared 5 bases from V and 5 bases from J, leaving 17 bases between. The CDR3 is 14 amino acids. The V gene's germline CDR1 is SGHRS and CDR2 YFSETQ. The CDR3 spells CASRRGTGNDEQYF. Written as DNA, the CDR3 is TGCGCCAGCAGACGCGGAACAGGGAACGACGAGCAGTACTTC.

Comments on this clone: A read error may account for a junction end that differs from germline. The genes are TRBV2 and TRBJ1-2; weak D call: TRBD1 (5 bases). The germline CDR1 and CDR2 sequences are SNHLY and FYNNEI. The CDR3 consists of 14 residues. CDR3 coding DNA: TGTGCCAGCAAGCAGGACACTTCCCCATATGTCTACACCTTC. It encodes CASKQDTSPYVYTF. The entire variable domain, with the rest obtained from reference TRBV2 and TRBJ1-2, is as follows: EPEVTQTPSHQVTQMGQEVILRCVPISNHLYFYWYRQILGQKVEFLVSFYNNEISEKSEIFDDQFSVERPDGSNFTLKIRSTKLEDSAMYFCASKQDTSPYVYTFGSGTRLTVV.

The DNA of the CDR3 is TGTGCCAGCAGCGATCCAAACTACGAGCAGTACTTC. This gives the protein CASSDPNYEQYF. The rearrangement links TRBV6-1 to TRBJ2-7; D ambiguous. CDR1 and CDR2 (germline): MNHNS, SASEGT. The V gene lost 6 bases and the J gene lost 3 bases, with 9 bases spanning the gap. This CDR3 region has 12 residues.

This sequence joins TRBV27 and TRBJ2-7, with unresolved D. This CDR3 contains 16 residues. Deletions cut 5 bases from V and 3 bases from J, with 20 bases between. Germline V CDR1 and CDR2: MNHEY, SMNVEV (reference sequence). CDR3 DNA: TGTGCCAGCAGTCTCTCCGGTGGCTGGATGGGCTACGAGCAGTACTTC. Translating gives CASSLSGGWMGYEQYF.

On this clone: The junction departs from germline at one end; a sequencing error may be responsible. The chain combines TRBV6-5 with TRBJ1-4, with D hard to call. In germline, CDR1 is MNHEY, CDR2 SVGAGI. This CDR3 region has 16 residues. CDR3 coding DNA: TGTGCCAGCAGTTATTCCCCGACGGTTGCTAACGAAAAACTGTTTTTT. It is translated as CASSYSPTVANEKLFF.

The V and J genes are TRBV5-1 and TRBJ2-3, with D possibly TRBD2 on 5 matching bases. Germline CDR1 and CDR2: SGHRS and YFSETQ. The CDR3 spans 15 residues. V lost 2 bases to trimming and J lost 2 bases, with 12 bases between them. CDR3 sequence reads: CASSFGNGNTDTQYF. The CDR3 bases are TGCGCCAGCAGCTTCGGAAACGGGAACACAGATACGCAGTATTTT. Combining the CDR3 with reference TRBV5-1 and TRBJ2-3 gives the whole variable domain KAGVTQTPRYLIKTRGQQVTLSCSPISGHRSVSWYQQTPGQGLQFLFEYFSETQRNKGNFPGRFSGRQFSNSRSEMNVSTLELGDSALYLCASSFGNGNTDTQYFGPGTRLTVL.

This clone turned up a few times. The CDR3 spells CASSSGTGRNTEAFF. The DNA of the CDR3 is TGTGCCAGCAGCTCAGGGACGGGGCGCAACACTGAAGCTTTCTTT. The J gene is TRBJ1-1, the V gene TRBV7-6, with a weak D call TRBD1 (5 bases). CDR1 SGHVS and CDR2 FNYEAQ come from the germline V gene. There are 15 residues in the CDR3. V lost 4 bases and J lost 2, with 14 bases in between.

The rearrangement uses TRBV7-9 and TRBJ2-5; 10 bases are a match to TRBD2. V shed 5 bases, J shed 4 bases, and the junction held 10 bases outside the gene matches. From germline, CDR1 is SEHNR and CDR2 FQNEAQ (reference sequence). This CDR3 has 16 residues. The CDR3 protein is CASSPAGLAGAETQYF. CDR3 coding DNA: TGTGCCAGCAGCCCTGCTGGGCTAGCGGGAGCAGAGACCCAGTACTTC.

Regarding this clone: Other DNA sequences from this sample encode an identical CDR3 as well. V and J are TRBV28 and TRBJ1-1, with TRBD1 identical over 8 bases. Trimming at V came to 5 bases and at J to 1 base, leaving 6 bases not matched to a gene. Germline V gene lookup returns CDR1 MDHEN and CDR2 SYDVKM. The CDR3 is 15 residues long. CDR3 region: CASSLSGQGNTEAFF. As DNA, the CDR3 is TGTGCCAGCAGTCTATCAGGACAGGGGAACACTGAAGCTTTCTTT. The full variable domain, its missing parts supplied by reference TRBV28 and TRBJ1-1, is DVKVTQSSRYLVKRTGEKVFLECVQDMDHENMFWYRQDPGLGLRLIYFSYDVKMKEKGDIPEGYSVSREKKERFSLILESASTNQTSMYLCASSLSGQGNTEAFFGQGTRLTVV.

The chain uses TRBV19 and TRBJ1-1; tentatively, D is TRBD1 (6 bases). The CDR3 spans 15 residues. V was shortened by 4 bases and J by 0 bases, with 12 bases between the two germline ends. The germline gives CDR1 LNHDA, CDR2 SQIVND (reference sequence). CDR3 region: CASSKRDTVNTEAFF. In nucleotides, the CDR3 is TGTGCCAGTAGTAAACGGGACACGGTGAACACTGAAGCTTTCTTT.

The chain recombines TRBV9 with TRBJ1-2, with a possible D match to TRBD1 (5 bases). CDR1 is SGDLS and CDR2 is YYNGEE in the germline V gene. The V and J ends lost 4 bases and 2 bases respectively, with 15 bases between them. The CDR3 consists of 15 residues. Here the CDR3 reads CASSPWTGGNYGYTF. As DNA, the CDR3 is TGTGCCAGCAGCCCTTGGACCGGGGGGAACTATGGCTACACCTTC.

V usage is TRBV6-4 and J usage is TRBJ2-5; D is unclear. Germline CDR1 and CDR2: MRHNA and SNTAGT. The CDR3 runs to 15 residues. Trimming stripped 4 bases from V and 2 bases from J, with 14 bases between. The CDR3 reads CASSASPGPQETQYF. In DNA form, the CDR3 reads TGTGCCAGCAGTGCCTCACCGGGCCCGCAAGAGACCCAGTACTTC.

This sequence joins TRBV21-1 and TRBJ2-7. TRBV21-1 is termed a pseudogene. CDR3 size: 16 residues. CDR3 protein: CASTSEGGALPHEQYF. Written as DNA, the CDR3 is TGTGCCAGCACCTCGGAGGGGGGCGCCCTGCCCCACGAGCAGTACTTC.

The CDR3 bases are TGCGCCAGCAGCACAAGGACAGGGGCGAGAGAGACCCAGTACTTC. Protein sequence: CASSTRTGARETQYF. V gene TRBV5-1 combines with J gene TRBJ2-5, with TRBD1 identical over 9 bases. Unmatched junction bases numbered 8, after V lost 4 bases and J lost 4 bases. The CDR3 is made up of 15 amino acids. The germline gives CDR1 SGHRS, CDR2 YFSETQ.

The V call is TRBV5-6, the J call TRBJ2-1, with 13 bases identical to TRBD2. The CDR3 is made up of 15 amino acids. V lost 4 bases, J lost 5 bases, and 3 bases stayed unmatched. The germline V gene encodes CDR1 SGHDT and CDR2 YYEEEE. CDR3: CASSRGLAGDNEQFF. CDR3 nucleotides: TGTGCCAGCAGCAGAGGACTAGCGGGGGACAATGAGCAGTTCTTC.

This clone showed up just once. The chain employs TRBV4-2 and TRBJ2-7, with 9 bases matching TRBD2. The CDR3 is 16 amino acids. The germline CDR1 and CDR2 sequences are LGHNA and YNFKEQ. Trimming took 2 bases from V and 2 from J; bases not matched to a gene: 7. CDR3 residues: CASSQRGPSGTYEQYF. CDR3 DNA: TGTGCCAGCAGCCAAAGGGGGCCTAGCGGGACCTACGAGCAGTACTTC.

Here the CDR3 reads CASTITGGITDTQYF. CDR3 DNA sequence: TGTGCCAGCACCATAACAGGGGGGATCACAGATACGCAGTATTTT. This chain links TRBV7-9 with TRBJ2-3; TRBD1 matches at 8 bases. CDR3 length: 15 amino acids. With 7 bases clipped from V and 2 bases from J, the junction kept 8 bases outside the gene matches. The germline V gene has CDR1 SEHNR and CDR2 FQNEAQ (reference sequence).

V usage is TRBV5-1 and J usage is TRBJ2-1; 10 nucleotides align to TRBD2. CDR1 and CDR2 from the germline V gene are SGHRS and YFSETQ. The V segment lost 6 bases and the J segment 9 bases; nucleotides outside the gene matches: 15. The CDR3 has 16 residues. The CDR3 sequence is CASTESGTSANGEQFF. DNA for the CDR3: TGCGCCAGCACCGAATCCGGGACTAGCGCAAATGGTGAGCAGTTCTTC.

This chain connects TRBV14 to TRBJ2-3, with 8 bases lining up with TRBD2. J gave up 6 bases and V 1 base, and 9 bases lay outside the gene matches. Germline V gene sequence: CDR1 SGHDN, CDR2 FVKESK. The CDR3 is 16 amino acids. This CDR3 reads CASSQALLAGLDTQYF. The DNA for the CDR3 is TGTGCCAGCAGCCAAGCCCTCCTAGCGGGTTTGGATACGCAGTATTTT.